This paragraph reports one T cell receptor beta chain. The antigen this receptor binds is unknown. The input lacks base qualities; no much larger clone sits a single base away. The data were taken from a study of control samples from healthy donors and cancer patients (dated by TCRdb to about 2020). The germline V gene (reference sequence) yields LNHDA for CDR1 and SQIVND for CDR2. Its CDR3 holds 17 amino acids, cysteine through phenylalanine. The read is trimmed to its CDR3 DNA, 51 bases read in frame from base 1. Cut back by 5 bases and 1 base, the V and J ends lie 15 bases apart. The receptor library was made with the immunoSEQ multiplex PCR assay. The table comes from immuneACCESS by way of TCRdb, which keeps in-frame sequences with V and J called. Part of the clones is missing from these tables; in studies checked, under half for an unresolved V gene and the rest for unknown reasons. Across this sample there are approximately 40,000 clones, with 80% to 90% seen only once. Roughly 21% of the sample lies in the top ten.

This clonotype was obtained from a woman aged 55-70 years with lung cancer. Sequencing was carried out using PBMCs. The rearranged chain carries TRBV19 and TRBJ2-6; the D gene is perhaps TRBD1 or TRBD2, each of them matching over 5 bases. The sequenced DNA: TGTGCCAGTAGTGAGGGGACCTCGCTGTCTGGGGCCAACGTCCTGACTTTC. Its protein product is CASSEGTSLSGANVLTF.